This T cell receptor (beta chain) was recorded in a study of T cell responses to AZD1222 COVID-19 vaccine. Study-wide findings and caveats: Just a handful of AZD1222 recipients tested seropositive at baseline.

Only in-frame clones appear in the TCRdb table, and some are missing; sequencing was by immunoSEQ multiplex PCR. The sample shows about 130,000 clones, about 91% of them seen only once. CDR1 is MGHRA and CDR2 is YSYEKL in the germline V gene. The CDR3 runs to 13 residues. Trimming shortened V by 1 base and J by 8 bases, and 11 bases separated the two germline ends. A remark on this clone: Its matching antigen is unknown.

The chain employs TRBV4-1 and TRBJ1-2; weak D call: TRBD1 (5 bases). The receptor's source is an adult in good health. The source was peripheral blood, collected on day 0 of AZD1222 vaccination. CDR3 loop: CASSQVGGNGYTF. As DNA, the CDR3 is TGCGCCAGCAGCCAAGTTGGGGGAAACGGCTACACCTTC.